A single sample gave rise to the 27 T cell receptor beta chains below, sequenced in a study of T cell repertoires in cytomegalovirus infection. TCRdb re-derived calls from the reads in MiXCR, one entry per CDR3 protein. The sample lists about 490,000 distinct CDR3 sequences, roughly 10% occurring once. What was sequenced was PBMCs. The source of these receptors is a human donor in good health (CMV status not recorded). Some clones in this sample may be carry-over from other donors' samples.

There are a few counts of this clonotype. This sequence joins TRBV7-9 and TRBJ1-6; TRBD1 might be the D (5 bases). The CDR3 is made up of 12 amino acids. The ends were cut back, 4 bases at V and 15 bases at J, with 13 bases in the middle. From germline, CDR1 is SEHNR and CDR2 FQNEAQ (reference sequence). CDR3 sequence (DNA): TGTGCCAGCAGCTCGCCTGGGGGGGACCTCCACTTT. This encodes CASSSPGGDLHF.

This clonotype was detected many times. The chain joins TRBV3-1 to TRBJ2-2, with D possibly TRBD1 on 5 matching bases. V lost 0 bases, J lost 6 bases, and 8 bases lay in between. From germline, CDR1 is LGHDT and CDR2 YNNKEL (reference sequence). The CDR3 sequence is 14 residues long. The CDR3 reads CASSQDWGSGELFF. The CDR3 DNA reads TGTGCCAGCAGCCAAGATTGGGGCTCCGGGGAGCTGTTTTTT.

This clonotype has a count of ten or more. The chain has TRBV7-6 and TRBJ2-3; no clear D gene. V was clipped by 0 bases and J by 2 bases, with 12 bases between them. Germline V gene data show CDR1 as SGHVS and CDR2 as FNYEAQ. The CDR3 sequence is 16 residues long. The CDR3 DNA is TGTGCCAGCAGCTTAGCGGAATCCAGGTACACAGATACGCAGTATTTT. The encoded protein is CASSLAESRYTDTQYF.

This clonotype was counted at least ten times. The J gene is TRBJ1-6, the V gene TRBV12-3 or TRBV12-4; D unresolved. Trimming left V 6 bases short and J 11 bases short, with 14 bases between. The CDR3 covers 13 residues. In nucleotides, the CDR3 is TGTGCCAGCAGCGCCTCCGCCCAACCACCCCTCCACTTT. Translation: CASSASAQPPLHF.

This clonotype was found many times. J is TRBJ2-2 and V is TRBV12-3 or TRBV12-4, with D uncertain. The V gene lost 6 bases and the J gene lost 3 bases, with 14 bases spanning the gap. This CDR3 has 15 residues. This chain's CDR3 is CASRDGSTYTGELFF. In DNA, the CDR3 is TGTGCCAGCAGGGATGGTTCCACCTACACCGGGGAGCTGTTTTTT.

This clonotype was picked up a small number of times. The chain uses TRBV29-1 and TRBJ2-7; TRBD2 agrees at 7 bases. CDR3 length: 13 amino acids. J was trimmed by 0 bases and V by 2 bases; bases with no gene match: 1. Looked up from germline, CDR1 is SQVTM and CDR2 is ANQGSEA. The CDR3 nucleotides are TGCAGCGTTGAATCGGGGGGCTCCTACGAGCAGTACTTC. This translates into CSVESGGSYEQYF.

The CDR3 loop reads CAVQGAGANVLTF. Written as DNA, the CDR3 is TGTGCCGTACAGGGGGCTGGGGCCAACGTCCTGACTTTC. J is TRBJ2-6 and V is TRBV24-1; TRBD1 aligns across 8 bases. Germline assignment: CDR1 KGHDR and CDR2 SFDVKD. This CDR3 has 13 amino acids. Trimming took 12 bases from V and 2 from J; bases not matched to a gene: 2.

The chain's CDR3 is CSARDGGTSGVYQETQYF. The CDR3 DNA is TGCAGTGCTAGAGATGGGGGGACTAGCGGGGTGTACCAAGAGACCCAGTACTTC. J is TRBJ2-5 and V is TRBV20-1; 13 bases line up with TRBD2. Unmatched junction bases numbered 7, after V lost 0 bases and J lost 0 bases. The CDR3 spans 18 residues. CDR1 is DFQATT, CDR2 SNEGSKA, per germline (reference sequence).

CDR3 residues: CASSYGMENEQFF. Here the CDR3 DNA reads TGTGCCAGCAGCTACGGCATGGAGAATGAGCAGTTCTTC. The rearrangement joins TRBV11-3 to TRBJ2-1, with D hard to call. V shed 4 bases and J shed 7 bases, with 11 bases lying between them. Germline-derived CDR1 and CDR2 are SGHNT and YENEEA. The CDR3 consists of 13 residues. The variable domain in full, with the rest retrieved from reference TRBV11-3 and TRBJ2-1, is EAGVVQSPRYKIIEKKQPVAFWCNPISGHNTLYWYLQNLGQGPELLIRYENEEAVDDSQLPKDRFSAERLKGVDSTLKIQPAELGDSAVYLCASSYGMENEQFFGPGTRLTVL.

The CDR3 sequence: CASSGTGAHTGELFF. The CDR3 region has the DNA TGTGCCAGCAGCGGGACAGGGGCGCACACCGGGGAGCTGTTTTTT. This sequence joins TRBV19 and TRBJ2-2, with 10 bases fitting TRBD1. V gave up 9 bases and J gave up 3 bases; unmatched junction bases: 7. Germline CDR1 is LNHDA and CDR2 is SQIVND (reference sequence). The CDR3 has 15 amino acids. Based on the CDR3 plus reference TRBV19 and TRBJ2-2, the full variable domain is DGGITQSPKYLFRKEGQNVTLSCEQNLNHDAMYWYRQDPGQGLRLIYYSQIVNDFQKGDIAEGYSVSREKKESFPLTVTSAQKNPTAFYLCASSGTGAHTGELFFGEGSRLTVL.

In this sample, this clonotype turned up a few times. This chain uses TRBV2 with TRBJ2-1; D gene ambiguous. Looked up from germline, CDR1 is SNHLY and CDR2 is FYNNEI. The germline V and J ends were trimmed by 4 bases and 7 bases, with 8 bases remaining between them. The CDR3 extends over 12 amino acids. The CDR3 region has the DNA TGTGCCAGCAGTGCGTCATTTAATGAGCAGTTCTTC. It encodes CASSASFNEQFF. Using reference TRBV2 and TRBJ2-1 for the parts outside the CDR3, the full variable domain is EPEVTQTPSHQVTQMGQEVILRCVPISNHLYFYWYRQILGQKVEFLVSFYNNEISEKSEIFDDQFSVERPDGSNFTLKIRSTKLEDSAMYFCASSASFNEQFFGPGTRLTVL.

This clonotype was detected many times. V is TRBV7-6 and J is TRBJ2-6; weak D call: TRBD2 (6 bases). CDR1 and CDR2 from the germline V gene are SGHVS and FNYEAQ. Trimming removed 2 bases from V and 1 base from J, with 12 bases in between. CDR3 length: 17 amino acids. The CDR3 here is CASSLMGSGSGANVLTF. DNA of the CDR3: TGTGCCAGCAGCTTAATGGGCAGCGGGTCTGGGGCCAACGTCCTGACTTTC.

CDR3 in amino acids: CASRSWRAGGFYGYTF. CDR3 coding DNA: TGTGCCAGCAGGTCATGGCGCGCAGGGGGTTTTTATGGCTACACCTTC. The gene calls are TRBV12-3 or TRBV12-4 and TRBJ1-2, with 7 bases aligning to TRBD1. The CDR3 runs 16 residues. V was clipped by 6 bases and J by 5 bases; unmatched bases: 15.

Points on this clonotype: A much bigger clone sits one base away, suggesting this may be a read error. The rearrangement links TRBV24-1 to TRBJ1-5; 7 bases are a match to TRBD1. This CDR3 has 14 residues. V lost 5 bases to trimming and J lost 9 bases; unmatched junction nucleotides: 9. Per the germline V gene, CDR1 is KGHDR and CDR2 is SFDVKD. CDR3 in amino acids: CATSAKGARLPQHF. The DNA of the CDR3 is TGTGCCACCAGTGCAAAGGGGGCACGGCTGCCCCAGCATTTT.

About this clonotype: A read error may explain this, as a much larger clone is one base away. The rearrangement uses TRBV2 and TRBJ1-5; D unclear. V dropped 3 bases and J dropped 3 bases, with 12 bases sitting between them. Per the germline V gene, CDR1 is SNHLY and CDR2 is FYNNEI. The length of the CDR3 is 15 residues. The DNA for the CDR3 is TGTGCCAGCAGTGATCGAAGTTGGGACAATCAGCCCCAGCATTTT. This encodes CASSDRSWDNQPQHF. Full variable domain (rest looked up from reference TRBV2 and TRBJ1-5): EPEVTQTPSHQVTQMGQEVILRCVPISNHLYFYWYRQILGQKVEFLVSFYNNEISEKSEIFDDQFSVERPDGSNFTLKIRSTKLEDSAMYFCASSDRSWDNQPQHFGDGTRLSIL.

This clonotype was observed many times. The gene calls are TRBV14 and TRBJ2-5, with D perhaps given as TRBD1 or TRBD2 (5 bases each). V lost 4 bases to trimming and J lost 4 bases, with 13 bases between them. CDR3 length: 14 amino acids. The germline gives CDR1 SGHDN, CDR2 FVKESK. The CDR3 is CASSLRRDGETQYF. In DNA, the CDR3 is TGTGCCAGCAGCCTTAGACGGGACGGAGAGACCCAGTACTTC.

This clonotype was detected only a few times. This chain joins TRBV11-2 and TRBJ1-5, with 7 bases lining up with TRBD1. The CDR3 contains 16 residues. In germline, CDR1 is SGHAT, CDR2 FQNNGV. V trimming: 0 bases; J trimming: 7 bases; junction bases outside the gene matches: 9. CDR3 loop: CASSLDYRGWGQPQHF. CDR3 DNA sequence: TGTGCCAGCAGCTTAGATTACAGGGGTTGGGGACAGCCCCAGCATTTT.

This clonotype showed up many times. V usage is TRBV19 and J usage is TRBJ2-1, with 9 bases identical to TRBD2. The CDR3 spans 15 residues. The germline V gene has CDR1 LNHDA and CDR2 SQIVND (reference sequence). V shed 8 bases and J 4 bases; nucleotides not matched to a gene: 9. The CDR3 region is CASCEGTSSYNEQFF. The CDR3 DNA reads as TGTGCCAGTTGTGAAGGGACTAGCAGTTACAATGAGCAGTTCTTC.

This clonotype occurred many times. The rearrangement joins TRBV2 to TRBJ2-3; 8 positions match TRBD2. Germline trimming cut 10 bases from V and 4 bases from J; bases unmatched to any gene: 10. The CDR3 spans 14 residues. Germline-derived CDR1 and CDR2 are SNHLY and FYNNEI. The CDR3 region is CANGPGLVSDTQYF. The CDR3 DNA follows: TGTGCCAACGGCCCGGGACTAGTGTCAGATACGCAGTATTTT.

This clonotype was detected many times. CDR3: CASSRTILVTQYF. The CDR3 DNA sequence: TGTGCCAGCAGCCGGACAATTCTCGTGACCCAGTACTTC. The chain links TRBV7-2 to TRBJ2-5, with D maybe TRBD1 (5 bases). Deletions cut 5 bases from V and 7 bases from J, with 14 bases between. This CDR3 is 13 amino acids long. Germline V gene sequence: CDR1 SGHTA, CDR2 FQGNSA.

This clonotype was found many times. The genes are TRBV12-3 or TRBV12-4 and TRBJ2-6; D gene ambiguous. The CDR3 covers 13 residues. The germline V and J ends were trimmed by 5 bases and 5 bases, with 7 bases remaining between them. DNA of the CDR3: TGTGCCAGCAGTCAATCTCGGGCCAACGTCCTGACTTTC. This sequence encodes CASSQSRANVLTF.

Written as DNA, the CDR3 is TGTGCCAGCAGCGCGGACAGCCTGAGCTCCTATAATTCACCCCTCCACTTT. Its protein product is CASSADSLSSYNSPLHF. V usage is TRBV9 and J usage is TRBJ1-6, with TRBD1 as a possible D gene (6 bases). Germline CDR1 reads SGDLS; CDR2 reads YYNGEE. Trimming pared 3 bases from V and 0 bases from J, leaving 13 bases between. This CDR3 is 17 amino acids long.

At least ten counts were recorded for this clonotype. The chain recombines TRBV11-1 with TRBJ2-7; D may match TRBD1 or TRBD2 (5 bases each). Trimming cost V 5 bases and J 4 bases, with 18 bases left between them. The CDR3 is made up of 15 amino acids. Germline-derived CDR1 and CDR2 are SGHAT and FQDESV (reference sequence). CDR3 amino acids: CASSPRDVEVYEQYF. The CDR3 DNA sequence: TGTGCCAGCAGCCCACGGGACGTCGAGGTGTACGAGCAGTACTTC. The full variable domain, rest sourced from reference TRBV11-1 and TRBJ2-7, is EAEVAQSPRYKITEKSQAVAFWCDPISGHATLYWYRQILGQGPELLVQFQDESVVDDSQLPKDRFSAERLKGVDSTLKIQPAELGDSAMYLCASSPRDVEVYEQYFGPGTRLTVT.

This clonotype has a handful of counts. The chain recombines TRBV7-9 with TRBJ2-3; perhaps D is TRBD1 or TRBD2 (6 bases each). Trimming pared 7 bases from V and 0 bases from J, leaving 20 bases between. The germline gives CDR1 SEHNR, CDR2 FQNEAQ (reference sequence). This CDR3 has 17 amino acids. DNA for the CDR3: TGTGCCAGCAACGACGTGGGGGGCGGTCCTAGCACAGATACGCAGTATTTT. Encoded protein: CASNDVGGGPSTDTQYF.

The chain links TRBV6-1 to TRBJ2-1, with D possibly matching TRBD2 (6 bases). There are 15 residues in the CDR3. The ends were cut back, 5 bases at V and 6 bases at J, with 17 bases in the middle. CDR1 and CDR2 from the germline V gene are MNHNS and SASEGT. CDR3 loop: CASSPAGRYANEQFF. The DNA for the CDR3 is TGTGCCAGCAGTCCCGCGGGGAGGTATGCCAATGAGCAGTTCTTC.

This clonotype turned up a few times. V is TRBV30 and J is TRBJ2-7, with 7 bases fitting TRBD1. This CDR3 has 12 residues. CDR1 and CDR2 from the germline V gene are GTSNPN and SVGIG (reference sequence). J was trimmed by 6 bases and V by 0 bases; bases with no gene match: 2. CDR3 in amino acids: CAWSVSGGEQYF. The CDR3 DNA reads TGTGCCTGGAGTGTGTCAGGGGGCGAGCAGTACTTC.

This clonotype was detected a few times. J is TRBJ2-1 and V is TRBV4-2, with a weak D call TRBD2 (5 bases). Trimming shortened V by 0 bases and J by 7 bases, and 7 bases separated the two germline ends. Germline-derived CDR1 and CDR2 are LGHNA and YNFKEQ. CDR3 length: 13 amino acids. CDR3 protein: CASSQDRENEQFF. The CDR3 coding sequence is TGTGCCAGCAGCCAAGATCGGGAAAATGAGCAGTTCTTC.